The T cell receptor (beta chain) under discussion was sequenced for a study of T cell changes during pregnancy in multiple sclerosis. TCRdb's copy holds only in-frame clones and misses some; the assay was immunoSEQ multiplex PCR. The sample lists roughly 38,000 clones, about 90% occurring once. V shed 3 bases, J shed 0 bases, and the junction held 11 bases outside the gene matches. This CDR3 region has 18 residues. Germline CDR1 reads MDHEN; CDR2 reads SYDVKM. This rearrangement joins TRBV28 to TRBJ1-1, with TRBD1 matching over 9 bases. The specimen was CD4+ T cells from peripheral blood mononuclear cells, collected in the second trimester of pregnancy. The receptor was derived from a female donor in good health, enrolled as a control in a pregnancy study. The CDR3 DNA reads TGTGCCAGCAGTTTGGGGACAGGGTGGGAGGTCATGAACACTGAAGCTTTCTTT. Amino acid sequence: CASSLGTGWEVMNTEAFF.